The rows below give T cell receptor beta chains drawn from one sample of a study of identical twins. TCRdb redid the calling of the 5' RACE reads with MiXCR, one entry per CDR3 protein. The table includes approximately 590,000 distinct CDR3 sequences, 9.6% detected once. A further study also used this sample, focusing on yellow fever vaccine responses in identical twins.

Sequences were obtained from PBMCs. These TCRs come from a woman between 18 and 30 years old in good health. CDR3s include the opening cysteine and the closing phenylalanine or tryptophan. The D gene is left open where the match is weak. Only part of the rows carry a size: once, few, many, or a class if the clone is expanded.

CDR3nt: TGTGCCAGCAGTTCCACCTCCGTGGGACTAGCGGGTGATGAGCAGTTCTTC
CDR3aa: CASSSTSVGLAGDEQFF
j_gene: TRBJ2-1
v_gene: TRBV12-3/TRBV12-4
abundance: many
d_gene: TRBD2

CDR3nt: TGTGCCATCCTGAAATCTAGCGGGAGCCCTACCTACAATGAGCAGTTCTTC
CDR3aa: CAILKSSGSPTYNEQFF
j_gene: TRBJ2-1
v_gene: TRBV28
abundance: NA
d_gene: TRBD2

CDR3nt: TGTGCCAGCAGCCAAAGGGCCTGGTTCGCGAACACCGGGGAGCTGTTTTTT
CDR3aa: CASSQRAWFANTGELFF
j_gene: TRBJ2-2
v_gene: TRBV6-1
abundance: many
d_gene: NA

CDR3nt: TGTGCCATCAGTGACGATCTAGAGCAGTACTTC
CDR3aa: CAISDDLEQYF
j_gene: TRBJ2-7
v_gene: TRBV10-3
abundance: many
d_gene: NA

CDR3nt: TGTGCCAGCAGCCAAGATCGACCCTCTTTGCGGGCCAAAAACATTCAGTACTTC
CDR3aa: CASSQDRPSLRAKNIQYF
j_gene: TRBJ2-4
v_gene: TRBV3-1
abundance: many
d_gene: NA

CDR3nt: TGTGCCAGCAGCTACCTTTTGCGGGGCTACTCCTACGAGCAGTACTTC
CDR3aa: CASSYLLRGYSYEQYF
j_gene: TRBJ2-7
v_gene: TRBV4-2
abundance: many
d_gene: NA

CDR3nt: TGCAGTGCTAGGCCAGCACAAGAGACCCAGTACTTC
CDR3aa: CSARPAQETQYF
j_gene: TRBJ2-5
v_gene: TRBV20-1
abundance: NA
d_gene: NA

CDR3nt: TGTGCCAGCAGCCGACAGGGGGTTACGAACACCGGGGAGCTGTTTTTT
CDR3aa: CASSRQGVTNTGELFF
j_gene: TRBJ2-2
v_gene: TRBV7-9
abundance: NA
d_gene: TRBD1

CDR3nt: TGTGCCAGCAGCCCTGGGAGCTGGGAGACAGATACGCAGTATTTT
CDR3aa: CASSPGSWETDTQYF
j_gene: TRBJ2-3
v_gene: TRBV2
abundance: NA
d_gene: NA

CDR3nt: TGTGCCAGTAGTGCCGGGACAGCTGCCTACGAGCAGTACTTC
CDR3aa: CASSAGTAAYEQYF
j_gene: TRBJ2-7
v_gene: TRBV19
abundance: few
d_gene: TRBD1

CDR3nt: TGCAGCGTTGAACCTAGCGGGGACACAGATACGCAGTATTTT
CDR3aa: CSVEPSGDTDTQYF
j_gene: TRBJ2-3
v_gene: TRBV29-1
abundance: many
d_gene: TRBD2

CDR3nt: TGTGCCAGCAGTTCTCTAGCTGCGGGGCGGGAGGATGAGCAGTTCTTC
CDR3aa: CASSSLAAGREDEQFF
j_gene: TRBJ2-1
v_gene: TRBV28
abundance: few
d_gene: TRBD2

CDR3nt: TGTGCCAGCAGCTTAGGGCTTAGCGATTACGAGCAGTACTTC
CDR3aa: CASSLGLSDYEQYF
j_gene: TRBJ2-7
v_gene: TRBV7-2
abundance: NA
d_gene: NA

CDR3nt: TGTGCCAGCAGCACCGGACAGGGGCGGAACAATGAGCAGTTCTTC
CDR3aa: CASSTGQGRNNEQFF
j_gene: TRBJ2-1
v_gene: TRBV5-4
abundance: NA
d_gene: TRBD1

CDR3nt: TGTGCCAGCAGTTTAAGGAGAGGGTGGGGCACCGGGGAGCTGTTTTTT
CDR3aa: CASSLRRGWGTGELFF
j_gene: TRBJ2-2
v_gene: TRBV27
abundance: NA
d_gene: NA

CDR3nt: TGTGCCAGCAACTACGCGGGACAGAACAATGAGCAGTTCTTC
CDR3aa: CASNYAGQNNEQFF
j_gene: TRBJ2-1
v_gene: TRBV12-3/TRBV12-4
abundance: NA
d_gene: NA

CDR3nt: TGTGCCAGCAGCCCGGGGGGGAAAGCTTTCTTT
CDR3aa: CASSPGGKAFF
j_gene: TRBJ1-1
v_gene: TRBV7-9
abundance: many
d_gene: NA

CDR3nt: TGTGCCACCAGCAGAGATGCGGGGGGCGCGGGAACAGATACGCAGTATTTT
CDR3aa: CATSRDAGGAGTDTQYF
j_gene: TRBJ2-3
v_gene: TRBV15
abundance: few
d_gene: TRBD2

CDR3nt: TGTGCCATCAGTGACGGACAGGGGGCGGCCTACGAGCAGTACTTC
CDR3aa: CAISDGQGAAYEQYF
j_gene: TRBJ2-7
v_gene: TRBV10-3
abundance: few
d_gene: TRBD1

CDR3nt: TGCGCCAGCAGCCAAGAGGCGGAGTATGAGTACAATGAGCAGTTCTTC
CDR3aa: CASSQEAEYEYNEQFF
j_gene: TRBJ2-1
v_gene: TRBV4-1
abundance: NA
d_gene: NA

CDR3nt: TGTGCCAGCAGTTCACCGGGACAGGGCAGCATTCAGTACTTC
CDR3aa: CASSSPGQGSIQYF
j_gene: TRBJ2-4
v_gene: TRBV6-5
abundance: NA
d_gene: TRBD1

CDR3nt: TGTGCCAGCAGCCCAGGGGCTATCTATGGCTACACCTTC
CDR3aa: CASSPGAIYGYTF
j_gene: TRBJ1-2
v_gene: TRBV5-5
abundance: many
d_gene: NA

CDR3nt: TGCGCCAGCAGCTTGGGGGGGGCGGCAGAGACCCAGTACTTC
CDR3aa: CASSLGGAAETQYF
j_gene: TRBJ2-5
v_gene: TRBV5-1
abundance: NA
d_gene: NA

CDR3nt: TGTGCCAGCAGTTTGTCACAACCGGGACAGGGGACCTACGGGACCCAGTACTTC
CDR3aa: CASSLSQPGQGTYGTQYF
j_gene: TRBJ2-5
v_gene: TRBV27
abundance: many
d_gene: TRBD1

CDR3nt: TGTGCCAGCAGGGACTTGGCCAACGTCCTGACTTTC
CDR3aa: CASRDLANVLTF
j_gene: TRBJ2-6
v_gene: TRBV5-6
abundance: many
d_gene: NA

CDR3nt: TGCGCCAGCAGCCAAGATTTGGCTAGCGGGAGTACCTACGAGCAGTACTTC
CDR3aa: CASSQDLASGSTYEQYF
j_gene: TRBJ2-7
v_gene: TRBV4-3
abundance: few
d_gene: TRBD2

CDR3nt: TGTGCCAGCACCGAAGGGGGCTTCCAGTACGAGCAGTACTTC
CDR3aa: CASTEGGFQYEQYF
j_gene: TRBJ2-7
v_gene: TRBV12-3/TRBV12-4
abundance: many
d_gene: TRBD1

CDR3nt: TGTGCCACCAGCAGGGAAAAGGGGGTACGGGGAGAGACCCAGTACTTC
CDR3aa: CATSREKGVRGETQYF
j_gene: TRBJ2-5
v_gene: TRBV15
abundance: many
d_gene: NA

CDR3nt: TGTGCCAGCAGTTACTTTCAGGGGGGCGAGCAGTACTTC
CDR3aa: CASSYFQGGEQYF
j_gene: TRBJ2-7
v_gene: TRBV6-6
abundance: few
d_gene: NA

CDR3nt: TGTGCCAGCAGATTGGCGGGGGTTTACACCGGGGAGCTGTTTTTT
CDR3aa: CASRLAGVYTGELFF
j_gene: TRBJ2-2
v_gene: TRBV12-3/TRBV12-4
abundance: NA
d_gene: TRBD2

CDR3nt: TGTGCCAGCAGCTTACAGGGGGCTGGAGCGGAGCCCTACGAGCAGTACTTC
CDR3aa: CASSLQGAGAEPYEQYF
j_gene: TRBJ2-7
v_gene: TRBV7-6
abundance: few
d_gene: TRBD1

CDR3nt: TGCAGTAGGGGGAGGTGGGGGGGTACAGATACGCAGTATTTT
CDR3aa: CSRGRWGGTDTQYF
j_gene: TRBJ2-3
v_gene: TRBV20-1
abundance: many
d_gene: NA

CDR3nt: TGCGCCAGCAGTCAATCGAGGCGGGAGGGATTCTACAATGAGCAGTTCTTC
CDR3aa: CASSQSRREGFYNEQFF
j_gene: TRBJ2-1
v_gene: TRBV23-1
abundance: few
d_gene: TRBD2

CDR3nt: TGTACCTTCTGCAAGGGGACTAGCGGGAGTATCAACACAGATACGCAGTATTTT
CDR3aa: CTFCKGTSGSINTDTQYF
j_gene: TRBJ2-3
v_gene: TRBV2
abundance: NA
d_gene: TRBD2

CDR3nt: TGCAGTGCTGTGGTGAATCAGAAATACGAGCAGTACTTC
CDR3aa: CSAVVNQKYEQYF
j_gene: TRBJ2-7
v_gene: TRBV20-1
abundance: few
d_gene: NA

CDR3nt: TGTGCCAGCAGCTTCAGCGGGAGCGAATACGAGCAGTACTTC
CDR3aa: CASSFSGSEYEQYF
j_gene: TRBJ2-7
v_gene: TRBV5-6
abundance: few
d_gene: TRBD2

CDR3nt: TGTGCCAGCAGCTTAAATGAGGGGTCTGGAAACACCATATATTTT
CDR3aa: CASSLNEGSGNTIYF
j_gene: TRBJ1-3
v_gene: TRBV7-6
abundance: few
d_gene: NA